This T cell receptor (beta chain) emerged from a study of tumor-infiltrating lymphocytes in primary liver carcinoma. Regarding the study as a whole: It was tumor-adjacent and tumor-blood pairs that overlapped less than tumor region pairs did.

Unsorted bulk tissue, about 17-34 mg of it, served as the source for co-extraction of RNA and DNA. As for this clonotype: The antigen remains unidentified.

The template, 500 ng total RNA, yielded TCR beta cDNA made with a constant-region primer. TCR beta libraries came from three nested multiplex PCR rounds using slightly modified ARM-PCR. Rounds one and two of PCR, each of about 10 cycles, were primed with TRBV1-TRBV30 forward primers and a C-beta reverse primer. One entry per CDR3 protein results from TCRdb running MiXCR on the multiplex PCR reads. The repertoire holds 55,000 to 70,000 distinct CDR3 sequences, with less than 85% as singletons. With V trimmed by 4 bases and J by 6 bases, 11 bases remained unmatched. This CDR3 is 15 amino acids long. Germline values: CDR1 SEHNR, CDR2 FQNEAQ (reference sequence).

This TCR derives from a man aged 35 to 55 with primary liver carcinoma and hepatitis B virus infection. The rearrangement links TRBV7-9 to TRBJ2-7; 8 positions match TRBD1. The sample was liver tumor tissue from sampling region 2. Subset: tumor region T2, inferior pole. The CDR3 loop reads CASSSRQGKWCEQYF. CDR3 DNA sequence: TGTGCCAGCAGCTCTAGACAGGGGAAATGGTGCGAGCAGTACTTC.